The 21 T cell receptor beta chains below come from one sample, sequenced in a study of T cell repertoires in cytomegalovirus infection. MiXCR was run by TCRdb on the reads, yielding one entry per CDR3 protein. This sample has approximately 700,000 distinct CDR3 sequences, with roughly 35% found just once. Material for sequencing was PBMCs. These receptors originate from a human donor in good health (CMV status not recorded). Some clones in this sample may be carry-over from other donors' samples.

The chain is built from TRBV12-3 or TRBV12-4 and TRBJ2-4; 7 nucleotides match TRBD1. The CDR3 is made up of 14 amino acids. Trimming at V came to 5 bases and at J to 3 bases, leaving 4 bases not matched to a gene. The CDR3 nucleotides are TGTGCCAGCAGTGGACAGGCGGGCAAAAACATTCAGTACTTC. The encoded protein is CASSGQAGKNIQYF.

J is TRBJ1-1 and V is TRBV25-1; TRBD1 aligns across 7 bases. The junction had 4 bases not matched to a gene; V was cut back by 3 bases and J by 0 bases. The CDR3 loop spans 15 amino acids. Germline-derived CDR1 and CDR2 are MGHDK and SYGVNS. CDR3 in DNA: TGTGCCAGCAGTGACACAGGGGTTATGAACACTGAAGCTTTCTTT. This codes for CASSDTGVMNTEAFF.

In the case of this clonotype: Without the conserved terminal phenylalanine or tryptophan, this CDR3 likely stems from a read error. No DNA is shown, since the ends of the CDR3 on it are uncertain; the CDR3 is the one TCRdb lists. This chain links TRBV11-2 with TRBJ2-3; TRBD2, the table's D call, was not compared with the DNA. The CDR3 is 17 residues long, counting both termini. Germline V CDR1 and CDR2: SGHAT, FQNNGV. CDR3 region: CASSFRAPSGSTDTPSC.

This clonotype was observed a few times. This chain links TRBV7-8 with TRBJ1-5; D not resolved. There are 18 residues in the CDR3. The V gene lost 4 bases and the J gene lost 1 base, with 20 bases spanning the gap. Germline-derived CDR1 and CDR2 are SGHVS and FQNEAQ. The CDR3 sequence is CASSSVGGTGWSNQPQHF. The CDR3 bases are TGTGCCAGCAGCTCGGTGGGTGGTACGGGGTGGAGCAATCAGCCCCAGCATTTT.

The CDR3 DNA reads TGTGCCAGCTCACTTCTCTTTGGTTCACCCCTCCACTTT. Its protein is CASSLLFGSPLHF. This chain links TRBV11-1 with TRBJ1-6, with D unresolved. Trimming removed 8 bases from V and 9 bases from J, with 14 bases in between. The CDR3 has 13 amino acids. Germline values: CDR1 SGHAT, CDR2 FQDESV (reference sequence).

The rearrangement joins TRBV4-1 to TRBJ1-5, with TRBD1 as a possible D gene (5 bases). The CDR3 is 15 residues long. Trimming removed 7 bases at V and 6 bases at J, with 19 bases between. Germline V lookup: CDR1 MGHRA, CDR2 YSYEKL. The CDR3 region has the DNA TGCGCCAGCATCCTCTTCGACAGTTGGGGTCAGCCCCAGCATTTT. As protein: CASILFDSWGQPQHF.

The rearrangement links TRBV6-1 to TRBJ2-7; 7 nucleotides match TRBD1. CDR1 is MNHNS and CDR2 is SASEGT in the germline V gene. V was clipped by 1 base and J by 5 bases; unmatched bases: 5. The CDR3 has 14 residues. The CDR3: CASSEVDRANEQYF. The CDR3 nucleotides are TGTGCCAGCAGTGAAGTCGACAGGGCGAACGAGCAGTACTTC.

The rearrangement uses TRBV7-8 and TRBJ2-7, with 10 nucleotides matching TRBD1. CDR3 length equals 17 residues. Trimming cost V 2 bases and J 1 base; bases outside gene matches: 8. Germline assignment: CDR1 SGHVS and CDR2 FQNEAQ. The CDR3 protein is CASSLFPDRGPSYEQYF. The CDR3 DNA is TGTGCCAGCAGCTTATTCCCCGACAGGGGGCCTTCCTACGAGCAGTACTTC.

This clonotype showed up just a few times. The rearrangement links TRBV20-1 to TRBJ2-1; the match to TRBD2 covers 8 bases. Looked up from germline, CDR1 is DFQATT and CDR2 is SNEGSKA (reference sequence). CDR3 length: 13 amino acids. The ends lost 1 base at V and 13 bases at J; junction bases unmatched: 9. The CDR3 bases are TGCAGTGCTAGAGTGATGATCCGGGGGGGTCAGTTCTTC. It encodes CSARVMIRGGQFF.

This chain joins TRBV20-1 and TRBJ1-1; D is uncertain. There are 15 residues in the CDR3. The V gene's germline CDR1 is DFQATT and CDR2 SNEGSKA (reference sequence). V was trimmed by 0 bases and J by 0 bases, leaving 11 bases between them. Here the CDR3 reads CSARERRRLNTEAFF. In DNA form, the CDR3 reads TGCAGTGCTAGAGAAAGGAGACGTTTGAACACTGAAGCTTTCTTT.

This clonotype was found once. The V and J genes are TRBV7-6 and TRBJ2-7; D not certain. This CDR3 region has 14 residues. Germline lookup yields CDR1 SGHVS and CDR2 FNYEAQ. V was trimmed by 0 bases and J by 6 bases, leaving 12 bases between them. The CDR3 protein is CASSLAGSSSEQYF. CDR3 coding DNA: TGTGCCAGCAGCTTAGCGGGATCTTCTAGCGAGCAGTACTTC.

V usage is TRBV4-2 and J usage is TRBJ2-5, with D unclear. V was shortened by 0 bases and J by 1 base, with 3 bases between the two germline ends. Germline-derived CDR1 and CDR2 are LGHNA and YNFKEQ. This CDR3 is 13 amino acids long. CDR3 DNA: TGTGCCAGCAGCCAAGATGCCCAAGAGACCCAGTACTTC. Protein: CASSQDAQETQYF.

This chain connects TRBV11-2 to TRBJ1-1; D is perhaps TRBD1 (6 bases). The V end was cut by 4 bases, the J end by 8 bases, with 17 bases between. In germline, CDR1 is SGHAT, CDR2 FQNNGV. This CDR3 has 14 amino acids. The CDR3 bases are TGTGCCAGCAGCTACGGACAGCTCCTTGGGGAAGCTTTCTTT. It translates to CASSYGQLLGEAFF.

The chain uses TRBV28 and TRBJ1-1; 10 bases align to TRBD1. Germline assignment: CDR1 MDHEN and CDR2 SYDVKM. The CDR3 covers 14 residues. The ends lost 11 bases at V and 1 base at J; junction bases unmatched: 7. For the CDR3, the DNA is TGTGCCGTGACGGGGACAGGGGCGAACACTGAAGCTTTCTTT. Translating it yields CAVTGTGANTEAFF.

The V gene is TRBV20-1, the J gene TRBJ1-5; D may be TRBD1 (5 bases). V was shortened by 5 bases and J by 7 bases, with 18 bases between the two germline ends. CDR1 is DFQATT and CDR2 is SNEGSKA in the germline V gene (reference sequence). The CDR3 extends over 14 amino acids. CDR3 DNA sequence: TGCAGTGCTTCCGGGACGAGTCCTACCCAGCCCCAGCATTTT. This encodes CSASGTSPTQPQHF.

The chain has TRBV5-4 and TRBJ2-2; TRBD2 matches at 10 bases. V lost 0 bases, J lost 7 bases, and 3 bases stayed unmatched. CDR1 is SGHNT and CDR2 is YYREEE in the germline V gene (reference sequence). The CDR3 runs to 15 residues. The CDR3 DNA reads TGTGCCAGCAGCTTGGGCAGCGGGAGGGTCGGGGAGCTGTTTTTT. It translates to CASSLGSGRVGELFF.

In this sample, this clonotype turned up a few times. The chain has TRBV11-2 and TRBJ2-3; 8 positions agree with TRBD2. CDR3 size: 19 residues. Trimming cost V 4 bases and J 4 bases; bases outside gene matches: 19. Germline V gene data show CDR1 as SGHAT and CDR2 as FQNNGV. CDR3 nucleotides: TGTGCCAGCAGCTATTCGCCGGGACTAGTTAGGACCGGGTCAGATACGCAGTATTTT. This sequence encodes CASSYSPGLVRTGSDTQYF. The full variable domain, its missing parts supplied by reference TRBV11-2 and TRBJ2-3, is EAGVAQSPRYKIIEKRQSVAFWCNPISGHATLYWYQQILGQGPKLLIQFQNNGVVDDSQLPKDRFSAERLKGVDSTLKIQPAKLEDSAVYLCASSYSPGLVRTGSDTQYFGPGTRLTVL.

This clonotype was observed a handful of times. The chain employs TRBV3-1 and TRBJ1-1; D may be TRBD1 (6 bases). The V and J ends lost 0 bases and 4 bases respectively, with 18 bases between them. The germline V gene encodes CDR1 LGHDT and CDR2 YNNKEL (reference sequence). The CDR3 loop spans 17 amino acids. CDR3 in DNA: TGTGCCAGCAGCCAAGATCTAACAGGGAGGTTGACCACTGAAGCTTTCTTT. Its translation is CASSQDLTGRLTTEAFF. The entire variable domain, with the rest obtained from reference TRBV3-1 and TRBJ1-1, is as follows: DTAVSQTPKYLVTQMGNDKSIKCEQNLGHDTMYWYKQDSKKFLKIMFSYNNKELIINETVPNRFSPKSPDKAHLNLHINSLELGDSAVYFCASSQDLTGRLTTEAFFGQGTRLTVV.

The chain recombines TRBV7-3 with TRBJ2-2, with 11 bases identical to TRBD1. The CDR3 covers 16 residues. V shed 2 bases and J 8 bases; nucleotides not matched to a gene: 7. Germline values: CDR1 SGHTA, CDR2 FQGTGA. The CDR3 DNA reads TGTGCCAGCAGCTTATTTTGGACAGGGGGCGATGGGGAGCTGTTTTTT. Translating it yields CASSLFWTGGDGELFF.

The rearrangement joins TRBV24-1 to TRBJ2-2; D not certain. Trimming left V 11 bases short and J 1 base short, with 16 bases between. Germline values: CDR1 KGHDR, CDR2 SFDVKD. This CDR3 has 15 amino acids. The CDR3 here is CASRFGWGNTGELFF. CDR3 nucleotides: TGTGCCAGCCGTTTTGGCTGGGGGAACACCGGGGAGCTGTTTTTT.

A word on this clonotype: Because the CDR3 is missing its conserved closing phenylalanine or tryptophan, this is likely a read error. This chain joins TRBV27 and TRBJ2-5; tentatively, D is TRBD2 (6 bases). Germline-derived CDR1 and CDR2 are MNHEY and SMNVEV (reference sequence). This CDR3 is built from 15 residues. V lost 3 bases and J lost 5, with 16 bases in between. In DNA form, the CDR3 reads TGTGCCAGCAGTTTTGGCTCAGGACGGGGGGAGACCCAGTACTTA. Translation gives CASSFGSGRGETQYL.